This T cell receptor beta chain is drawn from a study of CD8+CD57+ T cells in acquired aplastic anemia. Findings and caveats of the study: CD8+ Simpson's diversity did not differ significantly between patients and controls. Found in both controls and patients were around 29 CD8+ CDR3 sequences.

By flow cytometry, patients selected for sequencing had shown an expansion of CD8+CD57+ cells. A severe acquired aplastic anemia diagnosis applied to all patients. Germline V gene lookup returns CDR1 ENHRY and CDR2 SYGVKD. The CDR3 consists of 15 residues. This clonotype showed up just a few times. What it binds is not known. An end of the junction differs from the germline gene, which may be a read error. Genomic DNA, the template, was used for profiling of the TCR beta VDJ and CDR3. Each CDR3 protein is one row after TCRdb ran MiXCR on the reads. This sample has roughly 250,000 distinct CDR3 sequences, with 40% to 50% found just once.

This clonotype was sampled from a human donor with aplastic anemia. Sequencing input: sorted CD4+, CD8+, or CD8+CD57+ T cells (not recorded which) from PBMCs. The chain has TRBV10-3 and TRBJ1-2, with 7 bases that match TRBD1. CDR3 residues: CASSLQTQGPYGYTF. In DNA form, the CDR3 reads TGTGCCAGCAGTTTACAGACACAGGGGCCCTATGGCTACACCTTC.